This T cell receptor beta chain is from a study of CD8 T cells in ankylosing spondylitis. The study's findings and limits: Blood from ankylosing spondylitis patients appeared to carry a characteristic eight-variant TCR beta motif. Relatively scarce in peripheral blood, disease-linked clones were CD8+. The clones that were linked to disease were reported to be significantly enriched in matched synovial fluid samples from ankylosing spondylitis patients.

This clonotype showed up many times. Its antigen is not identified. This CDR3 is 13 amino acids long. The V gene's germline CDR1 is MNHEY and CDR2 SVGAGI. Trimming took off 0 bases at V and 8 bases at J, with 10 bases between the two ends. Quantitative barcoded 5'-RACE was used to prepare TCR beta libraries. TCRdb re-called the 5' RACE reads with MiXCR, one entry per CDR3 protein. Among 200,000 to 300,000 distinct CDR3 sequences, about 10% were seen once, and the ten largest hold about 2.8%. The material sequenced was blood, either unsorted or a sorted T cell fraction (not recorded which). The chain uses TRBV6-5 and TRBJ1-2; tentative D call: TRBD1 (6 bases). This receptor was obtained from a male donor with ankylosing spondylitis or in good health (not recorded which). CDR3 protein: CASSYSRGRGYTF. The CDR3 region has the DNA TGTGCCAGCAGTTACTCGCGGGGGCGAGGCTACACCTTC.